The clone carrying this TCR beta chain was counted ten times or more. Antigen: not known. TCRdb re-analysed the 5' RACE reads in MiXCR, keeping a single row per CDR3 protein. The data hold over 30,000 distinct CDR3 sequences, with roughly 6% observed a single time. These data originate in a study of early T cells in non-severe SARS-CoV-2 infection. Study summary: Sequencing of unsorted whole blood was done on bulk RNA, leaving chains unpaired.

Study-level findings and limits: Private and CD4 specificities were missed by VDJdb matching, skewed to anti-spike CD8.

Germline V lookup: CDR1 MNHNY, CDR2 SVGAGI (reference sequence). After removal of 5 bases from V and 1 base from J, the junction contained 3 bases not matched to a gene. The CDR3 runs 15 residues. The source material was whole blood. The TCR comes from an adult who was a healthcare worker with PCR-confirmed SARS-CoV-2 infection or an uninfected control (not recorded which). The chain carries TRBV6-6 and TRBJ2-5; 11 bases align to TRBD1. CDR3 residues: CASSGQGASQETQYF. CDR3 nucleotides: TGTGCCAGCAGTGGACAGGGGGCGTCCCAAGAGACCCAGTACTTC.